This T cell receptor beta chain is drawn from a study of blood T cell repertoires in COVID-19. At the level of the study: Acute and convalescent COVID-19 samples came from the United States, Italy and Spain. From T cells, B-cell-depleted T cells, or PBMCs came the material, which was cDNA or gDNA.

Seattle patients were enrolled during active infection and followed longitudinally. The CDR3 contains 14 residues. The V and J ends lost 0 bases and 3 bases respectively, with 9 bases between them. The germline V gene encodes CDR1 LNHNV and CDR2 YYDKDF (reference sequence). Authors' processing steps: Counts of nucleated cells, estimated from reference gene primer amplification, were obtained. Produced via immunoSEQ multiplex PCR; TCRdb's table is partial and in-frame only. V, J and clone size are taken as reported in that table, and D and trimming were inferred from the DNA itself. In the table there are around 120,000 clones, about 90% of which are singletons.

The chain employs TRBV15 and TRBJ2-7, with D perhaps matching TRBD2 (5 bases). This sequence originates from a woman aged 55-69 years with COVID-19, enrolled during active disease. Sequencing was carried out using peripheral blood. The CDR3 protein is CATSRDGSGYEQYF. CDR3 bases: TGTGCCACCAGCAGAGATGGGAGTGGCTACGAGCAGTACTTC.